Following are 4 T cell receptor beta chains from one sample sequenced in a study of T cells in narcolepsy. Profiling relied on immunoSEQ multiplex PCR, and the TCRdb table lists in-frame clones only, not all of them. In the table there are around 30,000 clones, more than 70% of which are singletons. Material for sequencing was CD45RA- memory CD4+ T cells from PBMCs. These receptors were obtained from a human donor with narcolepsy.

This sequence joins TRBV29-1 and TRBJ2-7; possible D gene TRBD1, 6 bases. This CDR3 contains 11 residues. V dropped 7 bases and J dropped 3 bases, with 10 bases sitting between them. Looked up from germline, CDR1 is SQVTM and CDR2 is ANQGSEA. CDR3 residues: CSGTRGYEQYF. CDR3 DNA sequence: TGCAGCGGGACCAGGGGCTACGAGCAGTACTTC.

The gene calls are TRBV19 and TRBJ1-4, with D possibly being TRBD1 (6 bases). The V end was cut by 5 bases, the J end by 0 bases, with 13 bases between. CDR3 length equals 16 residues. Per the germline V gene, CDR1 is LNHDA and CDR2 is SQIVND (reference sequence). CDR3 sequence: CASSPGQRATNEKLFF. CDR3 DNA sequence: TGTGCCAGTAGTCCAGGACAGCGGGCAACTAATGAAAAACTGTTTTTT.

This clone was recorded only once. In the same sample, other DNA sequences code for this CDR3. The chain uses TRBV5-1 and TRBJ2-7; D is uncertain. The CDR3 sequence is 12 residues long. Looked up from germline, CDR1 is SGHRS and CDR2 is YFSETQ. The V gene lost 0 bases and the J gene lost 3 bases, with 4 bases spanning the gap. CDR3 in DNA: TGCGCCAGCAGCTTGGGGGGCTACGAGCAGTACTTC. Its protein product is CASSLGGYEQYF.

This sequence joins TRBV5-1 and TRBJ2-3; 8 bases align to TRBD1. The V gene end was trimmed by 2 bases and the J gene end by 4 bases; junction bases not matched to a gene: 6. The CDR3 runs to 15 residues. Germline-derived CDR1 and CDR2 are SGHRS and YFSETQ. The CDR3 protein is CASSLQGGSSDTQYF. The CDR3 bases are TGCGCCAGCAGCTTACAGGGGGGTAGTTCAGATACGCAGTATTTT.